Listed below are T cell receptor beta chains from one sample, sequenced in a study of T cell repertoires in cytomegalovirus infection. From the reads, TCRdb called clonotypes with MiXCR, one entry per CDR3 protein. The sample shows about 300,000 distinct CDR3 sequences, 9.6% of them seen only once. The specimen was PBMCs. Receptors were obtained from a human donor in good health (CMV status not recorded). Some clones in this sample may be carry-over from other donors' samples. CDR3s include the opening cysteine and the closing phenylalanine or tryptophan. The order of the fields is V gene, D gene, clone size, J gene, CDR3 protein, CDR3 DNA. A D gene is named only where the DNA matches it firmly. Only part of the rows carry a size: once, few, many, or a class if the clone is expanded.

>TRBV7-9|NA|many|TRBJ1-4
CASSLDEKLFF
TGTGCCAGCAGCTTAGATGAAAAACTGTTTTTT
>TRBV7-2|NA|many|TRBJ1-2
CASSLSQGPTYGYTF
TGTGCCAGCAGCTTAAGTCAGGGCCCTACCTATGGCTACACCTTC
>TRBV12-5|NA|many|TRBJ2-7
CASGLVSLTEQYF
TGTGCTAGTGGTTTGGTATCCCTGACAGAGCAGTACTTC
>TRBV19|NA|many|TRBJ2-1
CASSIQAGQTGYNEQFF
TGTGCCAGTAGTATTCAGGCCGGACAGACCGGCTACAATGAGCAGTTCTTC
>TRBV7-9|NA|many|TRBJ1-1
CASLLSIRNTEAFF
TGTGCCAGCCTTCTTTCTATCCGAAACACTGAAGCTTTCTTT
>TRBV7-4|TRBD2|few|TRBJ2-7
CASSLVLAGPSYEQYF
TGTGCCAGCAGCCTAGTACTAGCGGGGCCCTCCTACGAGCAGTACTTC
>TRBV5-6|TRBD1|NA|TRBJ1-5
CASSWGQGSNQPQHF
TGTGCCAGCAGCTGGGGACAGGGCAGCAATCAGCCCCAGCATTTT
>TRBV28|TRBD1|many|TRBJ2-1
CASSTLGGAQFF
TGTGCCAGCAGTACCCTAGGGGGCGCGCAGTTCTTC
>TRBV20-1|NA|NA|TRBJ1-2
CSARDWSDRGSGTF
TGCAGTGCTAGAGATTGGAGCGACAGAGGCTCTGGGACCTTC
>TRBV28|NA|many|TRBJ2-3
CASSSGTRADTQYF
TGTGCCAGCAGTTCCGGGACGAGGGCAGATACGCAGTATTTT
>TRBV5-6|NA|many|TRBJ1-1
CASKGTVNTEAFF
TGTGCCAGCAAGGGGACGGTGAACACTGAAGCTTTCTTT
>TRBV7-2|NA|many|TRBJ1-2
CASSLGGFDYGYTF
TGTGCCAGCAGCTTAGGCGGTTTCGACTATGGCTACACCTTC
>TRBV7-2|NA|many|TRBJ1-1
CASSLGSQGVAFF
TGTGCCAGCAGCTTGGGGTCACAAGGGGTGGCTTTCTTT
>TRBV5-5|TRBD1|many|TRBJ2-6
CASSLEAGGISGANVLTF
TGTGCCAGCAGCTTGGAGGCAGGGGGCATCTCTGGGGCCAACGTCCTGACTTTC
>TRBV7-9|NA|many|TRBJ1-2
CASTLRSGYGYTF
TGTGCCAGCACCCTCCGTTCAGGCTATGGCTACACCTTC
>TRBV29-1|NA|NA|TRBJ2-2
CSASQGVETGELFF
TGCTCAGCGTCCCAAGGGGTGGAGACCGGGGAGCTGTTTTTT
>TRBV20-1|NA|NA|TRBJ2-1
CSAREGGRSWGGDEQFF
TGCAGTGCTAGAGAAGGTGGCCGTTCGTGGGGGGGCGATGAGCAGTTCTTC
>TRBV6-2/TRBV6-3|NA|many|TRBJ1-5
CASTLGLVSNQPQHF
TGTGCCAGCACTCTAGGCCTCGTTAGCAATCAGCCCCAGCATTTT
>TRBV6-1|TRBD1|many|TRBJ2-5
CASSLRLLGQGQETQYF
TGTGCCAGCAGCTTAAGGCTCCTCGGACAGGGGCAAGAGACCCAGTACTTC
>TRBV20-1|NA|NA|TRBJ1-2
CSARKRAPGYGYTF
TGCAGTGCTAGGAAACGGGCCCCTGGCTATGGCTACACCTTC
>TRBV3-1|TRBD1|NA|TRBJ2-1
CASSQEGAGTEYNEQFF
TGTGCCAGCAGCCAAGAAGGGGCCGGGACAGAATACAATGAGCAGTTCTTC
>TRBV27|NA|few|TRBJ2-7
CASRSRYRSGVHEQYF
TGTGCCAGCCGGTCCCGGTACAGATCGGGGGTCCACGAGCAGTACTTC
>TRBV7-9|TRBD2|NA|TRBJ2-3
CASQAGTSTDTQYF
TGTGCCAGCCAAGCGGGAACTAGCACAGATACGCAGTATTTT
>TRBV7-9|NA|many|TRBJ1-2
CASSPFSRGYTF
TGTGCCAGCAGCCCGTTTTCGAGAGGCTACACCTTC
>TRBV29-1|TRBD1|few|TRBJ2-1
CSADRVNNEQFF
TGCAGCGCCGACAGGGTCAACAATGAGCAGTTCTTC
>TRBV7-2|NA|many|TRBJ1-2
CASSLGLGFYGYTF
TGTGCCAGCAGCTTAGGATTAGGGTTCTATGGCTACACCTTC
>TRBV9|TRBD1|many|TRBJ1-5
CASSVGQGINQPQHF
TGTGCCAGCAGCGTAGGACAGGGGATCAATCAGCCCCAGCATTTT
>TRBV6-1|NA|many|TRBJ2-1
CASSSTDGNEQFF
TGTGCCAGCAGTTCAACGGACGGTAATGAGCAGTTCTTC